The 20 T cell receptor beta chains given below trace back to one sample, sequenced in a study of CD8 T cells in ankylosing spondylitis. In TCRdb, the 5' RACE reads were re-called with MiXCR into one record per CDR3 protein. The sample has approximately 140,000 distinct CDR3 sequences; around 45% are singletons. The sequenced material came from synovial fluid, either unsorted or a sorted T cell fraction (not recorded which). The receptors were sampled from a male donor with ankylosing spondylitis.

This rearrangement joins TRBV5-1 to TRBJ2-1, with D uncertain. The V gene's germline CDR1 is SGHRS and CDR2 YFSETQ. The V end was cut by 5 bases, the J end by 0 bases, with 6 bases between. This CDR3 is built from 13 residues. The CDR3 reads CASRSSSYNEQFF. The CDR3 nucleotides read TGCGCCAGCAGGAGTAGCTCCTACAATGAGCAGTTCTTC.

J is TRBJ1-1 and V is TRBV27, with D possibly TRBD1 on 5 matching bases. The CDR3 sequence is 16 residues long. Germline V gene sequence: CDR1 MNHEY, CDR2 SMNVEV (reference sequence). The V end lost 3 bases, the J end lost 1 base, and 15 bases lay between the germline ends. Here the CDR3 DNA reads TGTGCCAGCAGTTTGAGTTACAGCGGGGCGAACACTGAAGCTTTCTTT. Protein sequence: CASSLSYSGANTEAFF.

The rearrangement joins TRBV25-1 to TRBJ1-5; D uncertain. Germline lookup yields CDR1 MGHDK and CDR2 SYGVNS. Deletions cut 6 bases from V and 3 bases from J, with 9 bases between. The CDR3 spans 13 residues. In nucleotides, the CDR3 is TGTGCCAGCAGCTTAATGGACAATCAGCCCCAGCATTTT. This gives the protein CASSLMDNQPQHF.

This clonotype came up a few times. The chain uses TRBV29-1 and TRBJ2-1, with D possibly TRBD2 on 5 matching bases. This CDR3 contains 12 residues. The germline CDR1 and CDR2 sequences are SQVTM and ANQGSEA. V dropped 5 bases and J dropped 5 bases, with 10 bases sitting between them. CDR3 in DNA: TGCAGCGTTAGGACTGCCAACAATGAGCAGTTCTTC. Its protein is CSVRTANNEQFF.

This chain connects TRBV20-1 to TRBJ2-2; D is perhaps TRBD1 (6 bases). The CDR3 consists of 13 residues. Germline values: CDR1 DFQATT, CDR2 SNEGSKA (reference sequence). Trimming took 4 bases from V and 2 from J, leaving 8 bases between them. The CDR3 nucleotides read TGCAGTGCTAAGACAGGAAACACCGGGGAGCTGTTTTTT. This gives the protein CSAKTGNTGELFF.

The CDR3 DNA sequence: TGTGCCAGCAGTGACTCGGAAAGGGGTGCATATGGCTACACCTTC. It translates to CASSDSERGAYGYTF. The chain employs TRBV6-4 and TRBJ1-2; a possible D gene is TRBD1 (5 bases). The CDR3 has 15 amino acids. Germline V lookup: CDR1 MRHNA, CDR2 SNTAGT. The ends were cut back, 0 bases at V and 5 bases at J, with 13 bases in the middle.

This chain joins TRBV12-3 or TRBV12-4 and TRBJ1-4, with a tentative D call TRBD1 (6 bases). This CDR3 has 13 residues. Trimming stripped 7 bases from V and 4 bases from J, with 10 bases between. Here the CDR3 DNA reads TGTGCCAGCACGGAGGGGGTTAATGAAAAACTGTTTTTT. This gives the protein CASTEGVNEKLFF.

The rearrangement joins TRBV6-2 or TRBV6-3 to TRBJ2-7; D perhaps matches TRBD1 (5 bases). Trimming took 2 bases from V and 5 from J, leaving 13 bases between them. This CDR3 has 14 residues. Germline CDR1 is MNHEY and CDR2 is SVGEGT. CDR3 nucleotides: TGTGCCAGCAGTTACGTATCAGGGTTCGACGAGCAGTACTTC. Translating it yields CASSYVSGFDEQYF.

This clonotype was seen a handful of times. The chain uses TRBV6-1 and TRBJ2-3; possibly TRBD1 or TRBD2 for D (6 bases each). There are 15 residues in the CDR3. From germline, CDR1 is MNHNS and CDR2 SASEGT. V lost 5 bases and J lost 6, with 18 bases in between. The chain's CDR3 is CASSPLGGALDTQYF. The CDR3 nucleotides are TGTGCCAGCAGTCCCCTCGGGGGCGCCCTTGATACGCAGTATTTT.

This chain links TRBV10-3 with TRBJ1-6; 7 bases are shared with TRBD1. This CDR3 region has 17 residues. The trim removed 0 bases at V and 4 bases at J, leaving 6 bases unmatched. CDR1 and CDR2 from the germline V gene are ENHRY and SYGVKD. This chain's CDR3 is CAISESTGTEYNSPLHF. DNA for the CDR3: TGTGCCATCAGTGAGTCGACGGGGACAGAGTATAATTCACCCCTCCACTTT.

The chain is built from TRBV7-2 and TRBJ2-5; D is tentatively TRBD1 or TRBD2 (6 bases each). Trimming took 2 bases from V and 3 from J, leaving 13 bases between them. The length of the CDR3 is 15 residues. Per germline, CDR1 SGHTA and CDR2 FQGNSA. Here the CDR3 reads CASSLWTEGEETQYF. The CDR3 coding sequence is TGTGCCAGCAGCTTATGGACGGAGGGGGAAGAGACCCAGTACTTC.

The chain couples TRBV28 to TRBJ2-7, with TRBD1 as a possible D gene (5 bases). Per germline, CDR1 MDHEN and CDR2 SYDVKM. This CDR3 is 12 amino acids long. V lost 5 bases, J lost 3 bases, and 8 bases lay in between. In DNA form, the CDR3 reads TGTGCCAGCAGTCCGGACATCTACGAGCAGTACTTC. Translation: CASSPDIYEQYF.

The CDR3, as DNA: TGTGCCAGCAGTTGGACAGGGGGCAAAGGGGAGCTGTTTTTT. Translation gives CASSWTGGKGELFF. J is TRBJ2-2 and V is TRBV27, with 11 bases fitting TRBD1. This CDR3 comprises 14 residues. Germline V gene data show CDR1 as MNHEY and CDR2 as SMNVEV (reference sequence). V was pared by 4 bases and J by 8 bases, with 3 bases of the junction left unmatched.

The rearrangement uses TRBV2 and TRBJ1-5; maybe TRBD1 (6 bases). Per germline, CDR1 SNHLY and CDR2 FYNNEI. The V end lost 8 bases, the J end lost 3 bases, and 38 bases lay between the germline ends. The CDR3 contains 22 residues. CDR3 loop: CASRLPPPQDLQGSVSNQPQHF. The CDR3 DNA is TGTGCCAGCCGACTGCCCCCCCCTCAAGACCTACAGGGTTCTGTTTCCAATCAGCCCCAGCATTTT.

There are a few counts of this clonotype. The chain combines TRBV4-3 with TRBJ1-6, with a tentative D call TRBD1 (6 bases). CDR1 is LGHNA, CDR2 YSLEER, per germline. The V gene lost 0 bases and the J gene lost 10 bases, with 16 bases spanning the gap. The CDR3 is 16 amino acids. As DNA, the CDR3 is TGCGCCAGCAGCCAAGATTTTGGGGAAGGGGGATCACCCCTCCACTTT. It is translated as CASSQDFGEGGSPLHF.

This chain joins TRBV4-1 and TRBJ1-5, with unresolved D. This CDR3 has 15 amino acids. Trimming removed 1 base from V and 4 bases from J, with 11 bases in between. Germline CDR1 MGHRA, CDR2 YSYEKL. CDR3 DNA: TGCGCCAGCAGCCAAGGCCGTGGACTTAATCAGCCCCAGCATTTT. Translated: CASSQGRGLNQPQHF.

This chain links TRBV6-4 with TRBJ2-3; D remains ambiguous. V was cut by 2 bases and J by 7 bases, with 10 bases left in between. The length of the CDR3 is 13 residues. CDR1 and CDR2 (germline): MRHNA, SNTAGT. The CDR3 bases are TGTGCCAGCAGTGACGGAGACTCTCATACGCAGTATTTT. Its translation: CASSDGDSHTQYF.

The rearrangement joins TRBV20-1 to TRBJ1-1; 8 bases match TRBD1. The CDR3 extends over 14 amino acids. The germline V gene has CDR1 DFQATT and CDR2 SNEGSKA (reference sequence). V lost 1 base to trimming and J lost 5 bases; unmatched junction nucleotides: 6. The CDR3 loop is CSARGGQGETEAFF. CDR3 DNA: TGCAGTGCTAGAGGAGGACAGGGAGAAACTGAAGCTTTCTTT.

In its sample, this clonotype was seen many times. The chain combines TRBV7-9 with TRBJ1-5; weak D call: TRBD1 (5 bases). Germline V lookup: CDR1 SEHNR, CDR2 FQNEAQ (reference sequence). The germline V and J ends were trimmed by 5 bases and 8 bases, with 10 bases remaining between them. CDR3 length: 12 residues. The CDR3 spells CASSQGAEPQHF. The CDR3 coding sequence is TGTGCCAGCAGCCAGGGAGCTGAGCCCCAGCATTTT.

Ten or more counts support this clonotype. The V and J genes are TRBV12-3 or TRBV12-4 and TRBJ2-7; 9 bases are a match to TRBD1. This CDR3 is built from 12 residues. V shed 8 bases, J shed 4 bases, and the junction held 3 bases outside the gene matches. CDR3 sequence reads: CASDRGGYEQYF. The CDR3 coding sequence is TGTGCCAGCGACAGGGGGGGATACGAGCAGTACTTC.